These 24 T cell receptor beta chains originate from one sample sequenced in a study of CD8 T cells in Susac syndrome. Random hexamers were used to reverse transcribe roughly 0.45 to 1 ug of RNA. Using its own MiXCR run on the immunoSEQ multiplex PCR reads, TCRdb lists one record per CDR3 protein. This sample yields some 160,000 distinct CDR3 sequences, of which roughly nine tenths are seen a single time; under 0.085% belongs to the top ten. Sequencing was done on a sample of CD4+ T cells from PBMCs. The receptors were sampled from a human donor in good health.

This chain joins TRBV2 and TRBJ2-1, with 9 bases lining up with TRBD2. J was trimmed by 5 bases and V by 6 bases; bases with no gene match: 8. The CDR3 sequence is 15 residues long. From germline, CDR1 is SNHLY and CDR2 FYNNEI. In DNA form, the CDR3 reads TGTGCCAGCAGGACCGGACTAGCGACCAACAATGAGCAGTTCTTC. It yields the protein CASRTGLATNNEQFF.

The CDR3 region is CASSSRPNTGELFF. The CDR3 bases are TGTGCCAGCAGCTCACGGCCGAACACCGGGGAGCTGTTTTTT. The chain carries TRBV11-2 and TRBJ2-2, with D uncertain. Germline values: CDR1 SGHAT, CDR2 FQNNGV. Deletions cut 4 bases from V and 0 bases from J, with 6 bases between. The CDR3 covers 14 residues.

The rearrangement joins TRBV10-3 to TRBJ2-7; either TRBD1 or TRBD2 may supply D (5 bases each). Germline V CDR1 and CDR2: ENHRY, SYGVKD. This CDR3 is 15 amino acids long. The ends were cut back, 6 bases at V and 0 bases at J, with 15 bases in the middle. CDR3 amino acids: CAISREGRSSYEQYF. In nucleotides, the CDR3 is TGTGCCATCAGCCGAGAGGGACGGTCCTCCTACGAGCAGTACTTC.

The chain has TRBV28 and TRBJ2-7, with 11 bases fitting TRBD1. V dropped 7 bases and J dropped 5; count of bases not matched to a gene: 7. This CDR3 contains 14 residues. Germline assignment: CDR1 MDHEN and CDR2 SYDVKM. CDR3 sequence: CASTRGTGGNEQYF. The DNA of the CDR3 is TGTGCCAGCACCAGGGGGACAGGGGGAAACGAGCAGTACTTC.

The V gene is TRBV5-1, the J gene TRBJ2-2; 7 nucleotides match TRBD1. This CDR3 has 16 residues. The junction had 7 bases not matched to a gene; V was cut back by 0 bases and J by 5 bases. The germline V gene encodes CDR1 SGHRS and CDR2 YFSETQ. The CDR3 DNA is TGCGCCAGCAGCTTGGGGCAAGGGGGCAGGACCGGGGAGCTGTTTTTT. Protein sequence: CASSLGQGGRTGELFF. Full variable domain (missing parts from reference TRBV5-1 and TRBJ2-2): KAGVTQTPRYLIKTRGQQVTLSCSPISGHRSVSWYQQTPGQGLQFLFEYFSETQRNKGNFPGRFSGRQFSNSRSEMNVSTLELGDSALYLCASSLGQGGRTGELFFGEGSRLTVL.

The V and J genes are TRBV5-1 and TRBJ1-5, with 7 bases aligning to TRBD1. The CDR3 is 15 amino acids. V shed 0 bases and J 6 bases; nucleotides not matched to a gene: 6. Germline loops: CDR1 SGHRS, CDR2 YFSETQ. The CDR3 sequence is CASSLEGGRIQPQHF. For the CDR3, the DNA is TGCGCCAGCAGCTTGGAAGGGGGCAGGATTCAGCCCCAGCATTTT.

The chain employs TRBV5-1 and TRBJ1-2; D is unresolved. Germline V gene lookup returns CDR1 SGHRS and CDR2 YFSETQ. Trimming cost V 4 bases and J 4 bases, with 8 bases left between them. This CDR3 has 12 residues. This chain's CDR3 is CASSVPSYGYTF. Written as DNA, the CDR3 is TGCGCCAGCAGCGTCCCCAGCTATGGCTACACCTTC.

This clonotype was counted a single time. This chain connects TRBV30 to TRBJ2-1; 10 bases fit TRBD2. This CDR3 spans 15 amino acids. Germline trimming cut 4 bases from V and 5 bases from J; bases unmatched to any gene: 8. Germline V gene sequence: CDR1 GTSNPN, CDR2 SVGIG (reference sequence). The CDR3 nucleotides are TGTGCCTGGACACGGAAGGGACTAGCGAACAATGAGCAGTTCTTC. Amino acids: CAWTRKGLANNEQFF.

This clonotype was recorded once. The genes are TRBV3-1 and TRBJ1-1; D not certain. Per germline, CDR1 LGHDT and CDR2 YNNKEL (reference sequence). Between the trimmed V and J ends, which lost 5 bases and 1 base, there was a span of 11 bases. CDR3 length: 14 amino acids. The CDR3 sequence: CASSDPSANTEAFF. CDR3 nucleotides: TGTGCCAGCAGCGACCCATCGGCGAACACTGAAGCTTTCTTT.

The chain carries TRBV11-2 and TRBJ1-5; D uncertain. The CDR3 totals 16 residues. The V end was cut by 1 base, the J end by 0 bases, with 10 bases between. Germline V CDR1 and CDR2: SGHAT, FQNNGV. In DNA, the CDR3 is TGTGCCAGCAGCTTAGGGCGGCGGGATAGCAATCAGCCCCAGCATTTT. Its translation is CASSLGRRDSNQPQHF.

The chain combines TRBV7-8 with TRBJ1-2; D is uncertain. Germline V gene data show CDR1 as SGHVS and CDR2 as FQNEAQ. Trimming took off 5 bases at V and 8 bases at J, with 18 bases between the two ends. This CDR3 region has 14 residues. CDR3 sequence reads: CASSPRYEGAGYTF. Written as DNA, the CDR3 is TGTGCCAGCAGCCCGAGGTATGAAGGTGCAGGCTACACCTTC.

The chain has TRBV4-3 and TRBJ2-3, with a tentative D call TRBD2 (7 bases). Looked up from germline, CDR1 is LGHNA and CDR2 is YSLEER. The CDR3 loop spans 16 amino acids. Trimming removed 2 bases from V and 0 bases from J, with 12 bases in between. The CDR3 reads CASSQRGALSTDTQYF. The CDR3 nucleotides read TGCGCCAGCAGCCAACGGGGGGCCCTTAGCACAGATACGCAGTATTTT.

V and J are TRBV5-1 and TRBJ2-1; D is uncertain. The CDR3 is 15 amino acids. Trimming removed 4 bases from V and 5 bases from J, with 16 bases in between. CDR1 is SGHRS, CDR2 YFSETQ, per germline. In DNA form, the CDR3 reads TGCGCCAGCAGCCCCAACGGAAACTATGACAATGAGCAGTTCTTC. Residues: CASSPNGNYDNEQFF.

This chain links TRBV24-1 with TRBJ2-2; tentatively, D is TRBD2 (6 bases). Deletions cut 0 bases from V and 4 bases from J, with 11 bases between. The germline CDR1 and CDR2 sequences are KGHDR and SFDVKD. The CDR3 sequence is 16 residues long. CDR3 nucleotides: TGTGCCACCAGTGATTTGTGGGTGGAGGGCACCGGGGAGCTGTTTTTT. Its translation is CATSDLWVEGTGELFF.

CDR3 loop: CAISGSGTGQETQYF. The DNA for the CDR3 is TGTGCCATCAGTGGTTCCGGGACAGGTCAAGAGACCCAGTACTTC. The chain joins TRBV10-3 to TRBJ2-5, with TRBD1 identical over 8 bases. Germline V gene data show CDR1 as ENHRY and CDR2 as SYGVKD. V shed 4 bases and J 2 bases; nucleotides not matched to a gene: 6. The CDR3 loop spans 15 amino acids.

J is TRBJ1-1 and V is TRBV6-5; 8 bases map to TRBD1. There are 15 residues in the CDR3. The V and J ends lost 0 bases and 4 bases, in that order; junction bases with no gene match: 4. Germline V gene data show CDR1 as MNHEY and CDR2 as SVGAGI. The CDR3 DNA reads TGTGCCAGCAGTTACTCCAGGACAGGGCCCACTGAAGCTTTCTTT. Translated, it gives CASSYSRTGPTEAFF.

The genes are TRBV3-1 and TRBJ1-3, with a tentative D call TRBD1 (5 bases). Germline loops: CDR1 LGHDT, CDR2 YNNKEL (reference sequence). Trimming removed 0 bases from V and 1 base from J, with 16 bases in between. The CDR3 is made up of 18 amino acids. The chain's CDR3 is CASSQDPLSGGSGNTIYF. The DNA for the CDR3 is TGTGCCAGCAGCCAAGACCCTTTGAGCGGGGGATCTGGAAACACCATATATTTT.

The CDR3 nucleotides read TGCAGTGCTAGAGCCCCGGCTGTAGAGACCCAGTACTTC. It codes for CSARAPAVETQYF. The chain uses TRBV20-1 and TRBJ2-5; no clear D gene. The V and J ends lost 1 base and 4 bases respectively, with 10 bases between them. CDR3 length equals 13 residues. Germline lookup yields CDR1 DFQATT and CDR2 SNEGSKA (reference sequence).

DNA of the CDR3: TGTGCCAGCAGTGACGTAGGGACAGGGAGGCTAGCCAAAAACATTCAGTACTTC. It specifies CASSDVGTGRLAKNIQYF. The chain is built from TRBV2 and TRBJ2-4; 9 bases agree with TRBD1. Trimming took 3 bases from V and 0 from J; bases not matched to a gene: 9. This CDR3 has 18 amino acids. Germline V CDR1 and CDR2: SNHLY, FYNNEI.

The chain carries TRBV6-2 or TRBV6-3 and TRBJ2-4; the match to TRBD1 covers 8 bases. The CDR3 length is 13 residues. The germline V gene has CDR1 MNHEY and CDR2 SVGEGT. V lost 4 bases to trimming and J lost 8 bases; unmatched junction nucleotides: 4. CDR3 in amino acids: CASSLAGGDIQYF. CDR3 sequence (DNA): TGTGCCAGCAGTTTGGCAGGGGGCGACATTCAGTACTTC.

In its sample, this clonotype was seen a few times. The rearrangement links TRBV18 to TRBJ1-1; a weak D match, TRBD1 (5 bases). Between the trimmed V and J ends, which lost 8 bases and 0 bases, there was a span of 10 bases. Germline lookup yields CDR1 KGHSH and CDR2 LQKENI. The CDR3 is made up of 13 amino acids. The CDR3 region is CASSPDMNTEAFF. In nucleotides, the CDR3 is TGTGCCAGCAGCCCGGACATGAACACTGAAGCTTTCTTT.

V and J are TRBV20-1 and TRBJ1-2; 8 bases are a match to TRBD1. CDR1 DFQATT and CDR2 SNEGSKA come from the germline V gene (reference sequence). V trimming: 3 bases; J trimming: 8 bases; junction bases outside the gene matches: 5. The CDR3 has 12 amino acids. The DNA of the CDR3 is TGCAGTGCTAGTCGGGGGACAGGAGGCTACACCTTC. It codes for CSASRGTGGYTF.

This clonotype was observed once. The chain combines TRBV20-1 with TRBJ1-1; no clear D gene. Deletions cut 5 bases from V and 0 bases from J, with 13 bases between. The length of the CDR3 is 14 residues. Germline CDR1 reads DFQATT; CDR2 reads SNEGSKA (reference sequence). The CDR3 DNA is TGCAGTGCTGACGCCGGGATTATGAACACTGAAGCTTTCTTT. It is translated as CSADAGIMNTEAFF.

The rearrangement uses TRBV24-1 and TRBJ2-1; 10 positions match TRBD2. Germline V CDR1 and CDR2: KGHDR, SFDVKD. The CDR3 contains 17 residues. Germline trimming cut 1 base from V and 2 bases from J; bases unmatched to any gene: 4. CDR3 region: CATSDLASGRPYNEQFF. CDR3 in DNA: TGTGCCACCAGTGATTTAGCTAGCGGGAGACCCTACAATGAGCAGTTCTTC.